Presented here are 29 T cell receptor beta chains from one specimen sequenced in a study of OX40 agonist ivuxolimab in advanced cancers. Generated by immunoSEQ multiplex PCR, the TCRdb table keeps only in-frame clones and is missing some. Of approximately 70,000 clones listed, 88% are singletons. Sequenced material: CD4+ or CD8+ T cells sorted from blood, taken in a trial of the OX40 agonist ivuxolimab. These receptors all stem from an adult with an advanced solid tumor such as melanoma, head and neck, liver or kidney cancer.

This chain connects TRBV2 to TRBJ2-3; no firm D call. This CDR3 has 12 residues. Trimming removed 11 bases at V and 2 bases at J, with 11 bases between. The germline gives CDR1 SNHLY, CDR2 FYNNEI. CDR3: CAEGQTTDTQYF. Here the CDR3 DNA reads TGTGCCGAAGGGCAAACCACAGATACGCAGTATTTT.

The CDR3 is CASSHQRQGRHTEAFF. Here the CDR3 DNA reads TGCGCCAGCAGCCACCAAAGACAGGGGCGGCACACTGAAGCTTTCTTT. This chain joins TRBV4-3 and TRBJ1-1; 8 bases fit TRBD1. The junction had 9 bases not matched to a gene; V was cut back by 3 bases and J by 3 bases. The germline CDR1 and CDR2 sequences are LGHNA and YSLEER. CDR3 length equals 16 residues.

This chain connects TRBV28 to TRBJ2-7; 12 bases agree with TRBD2. V gave up 7 bases and J gave up 4 bases; unmatched junction bases: 23. CDR1 MDHEN and CDR2 SYDVKM come from the germline V gene. The CDR3 contains 20 residues. The DNA for the CDR3 is TGTGCCAGCACCTCTTTTTTTTTCGGACAACTAGCGGGAGGTTCATACGAGCAGTACTTC. Amino acids: CASTSFFFGQLAGGSYEQYF.

V gene TRBV25-1 combines with J gene TRBJ2-3, with 14 bases that match TRBD2. V was clipped by 4 bases and J by 5 bases; unmatched bases: 5. This CDR3 spans 16 amino acids. Germline V lookup: CDR1 MGHDK, CDR2 SYGVNS. The CDR3 reads CASSGGLAGVGDTQYF. The CDR3 DNA reads as TGTGCCAGCAGTGGGGGACTAGCGGGGGTAGGAGATACGCAGTATTTT.

This clone appeared a single time. The chain carries TRBV7-2 and TRBJ1-5, with D hard to call. This CDR3 has 15 residues. Germline lookup yields CDR1 SGHTA and CDR2 FQGNSA. Between the trimmed V and J ends, which lost 4 bases and 6 bases, there was a span of 16 bases. CDR3: CASSSRAGEGQPQHF. The CDR3 DNA is TGTGCCAGCAGCTCCCGGGCGGGAGAAGGTCAGCCCCAGCATTTT. Variable domain in full (rest from reference TRBV7-2 and TRBJ1-5): GAGVSQSPSNKVTEKGKDVELRCDPISGHTALYWYRQSLGQGLEFLIYFQGNSAPDKSGLPSDRFSAERTGGSVSTLTIQRTQQEDSAVYLCASSSRAGEGQPQHFGDGTRLSIL.

The DNA of the CDR3 is TGTGCCAGCAGCAAGGGGGAGGTTCCTGGAAACACCATATATTTT. This codes for CASSKGEVPGNTIYF. The chain couples TRBV5-8 to TRBJ1-3; a possible D gene is TRBD1 (6 bases). CDR3 length equals 15 residues. V lost 4 bases, J lost 2 bases, and 13 bases lay in between. Germline-derived CDR1 and CDR2 are SGHTS and YDEGEE. Drawing the rest from reference TRBV5-8 and TRBJ1-3, the complete variable domain is EAGVTQSPTHLIKTRGQQATLRCSPISGHTSVYWYQQALGLGLQFLLWYDEGEERNRGNFPPRFSGRQFPNYSSELNVNALELEDSALYLCASSKGEVPGNTIYFGEGSWLTVV.

This chain links TRBV4-1 with TRBJ2-1, with TRBD2 matching over 7 bases. Germline lookup yields CDR1 MGHRA and CDR2 YSYEKL. This CDR3 comprises 16 residues. The ends lost 4 bases at V and 4 bases at J; junction bases unmatched: 10. CDR3 nucleotides: TGCGCCAGCAGCCCCCTGGGGTCTAGCGGATACAATGAGCAGTTCTTC. This codes for CASSPLGSSGYNEQFF.

This clone was detected once. The chain joins TRBV27 to TRBJ2-7; 7 bases match TRBD1. The CDR3 sequence is 16 residues long. V dropped 7 bases and J dropped 0; count of bases not matched to a gene: 12. From germline, CDR1 is MNHEY and CDR2 SMNVEV (reference sequence). The CDR3 spells CASNPQGFRSSYEQYF. The CDR3 DNA reads as TGTGCCAGCAACCCACAGGGGTTCCGCAGCTCCTACGAGCAGTACTTC.

This clone turned up a few times. This chain links TRBV7-9 with TRBJ2-7, with 8 nucleotides matching TRBD1. Germline CDR1 reads SEHNR; CDR2 reads FQNEAQ (reference sequence). The V and J ends lost 4 bases and 6 bases, in that order; junction bases with no gene match: 5. This CDR3 is 13 amino acids long. The CDR3, as DNA: TGTGCCAGCAGCTGGGACAGGATATCCGAGCAGTACTTC. It translates to CASSWDRISEQYF.

CDR3 protein: CASSRRFSMNTEAFF. The CDR3 bases are TGTGCCAGCAGTCGACGGTTCTCCATGAACACTGAAGCTTTCTTT. The chain joins TRBV7-2 to TRBJ1-1; unclear D gene. Trimming shortened V by 6 bases and J by 0 bases, and 14 bases separated the two germline ends. Germline V gives CDR1 SGHTA, CDR2 FQGNSA. The CDR3 totals 15 residues. The full variable domain, rest sourced from reference TRBV7-2 and TRBJ1-1, is GAGVSQSPSNKVTEKGKDVELRCDPISGHTALYWYRQSLGQGLEFLIYFQGNSAPDKSGLPSDRFSAERTGGSVSTLTIQRTQQEDSAVYLCASSRRFSMNTEAFFGQGTRLTVV.

The rearrangement uses TRBV2 and TRBJ1-2; TRBD1 might be the D (5 bases). The CDR3 sequence is 15 residues long. The germline CDR1 and CDR2 sequences are SNHLY and FYNNEI. Deletions cut 6 bases from V and 8 bases from J, with 22 bases between. The CDR3 DNA follows: TGTGCCAGCAGACTGACAGCTACTCGTCCCGTCGGCTACACCTTC. Translated, it gives CASRLTATRPVGYTF.

The chain carries TRBV28 and TRBJ2-7, with D perhaps TRBD1 (6 bases). Germline CDR1 is MDHEN and CDR2 is SYDVKM. The CDR3 runs to 13 residues. The V end lost 10 bases, the J end lost 0 bases, and 13 bases lay between the germline ends. As DNA, the CDR3 is TGTGCCATCGGGGCAGGGGACTCCTACGAGCAGTACTTC. Encoded protein: CAIGAGDSYEQYF.

V and J are TRBV18 and TRBJ2-7, with 9 bases aligning to TRBD1. V was pared by 3 bases and J by 5 bases, with 14 bases of the junction left unmatched. CDR3 length: 17 residues. Germline CDR1 is KGHSH and CDR2 is LQKENI. CDR3 in DNA: TGTGCCAGCTCACCGTCCGTTACCGGGACAGGGAATAACGAGCAGTACTTC. This codes for CASSPSVTGTGNNEQYF.

This chain uses TRBV11-2 with TRBJ2-1; 10 nucleotides match TRBD2. The V and J ends lost 6 bases and 7 bases, in that order; junction bases with no gene match: 15. This CDR3 spans 17 amino acids. The germline gives CDR1 SGHAT, CDR2 FQNNGV. CDR3 region: CASRPLAGDAGSNEQFF. Written as DNA, the CDR3 is TGTGCCAGCAGACCTCTAGCGGGAGATGCGGGTAGTAATGAGCAGTTCTTC.

This chain uses TRBV5-1 with TRBJ2-2, with D possibly being TRBD1 (5 bases). The germline V and J ends were trimmed by 4 bases and 6 bases, with 13 bases remaining between them. The CDR3 extends over 14 amino acids. Germline CDR1 and CDR2: SGHRS and YFSETQ. CDR3 loop: CASSLILGAGELFF. Written as DNA, the CDR3 is TGCGCCAGCAGCCTTATTCTAGGGGCCGGGGAGCTGTTTTTT.

The CDR3 reads CASSLGWRETQYF. CDR3 DNA sequence: TGTGCCAGCAGCTTGGGGTGGCGAGAGACCCAGTACTTC. The chain uses TRBV5-4 and TRBJ2-5; no clear D gene. The CDR3 is made up of 13 amino acids. Per the germline V gene, CDR1 is SGHNT and CDR2 is YYREEE (reference sequence). The V end lost 0 bases, the J end lost 4 bases, and 7 bases lay between the germline ends.

The rearrangement uses TRBV7-9 and TRBJ2-5, with D perhaps matching TRBD1 (6 bases). Trimming stripped 5 bases from V and 3 bases from J, with 16 bases between. CDR3 length: 15 residues. In germline, CDR1 is SEHNR, CDR2 FQNEAQ (reference sequence). Written as DNA, the CDR3 is TGTGCCAGCAGCATACGAGGACAGAGTAAAGAGACCCAGTACTTC. It yields the protein CASSIRGQSKETQYF.

The chain is built from TRBV2 and TRBJ1-4; unclear D gene. The V gene lost 2 bases and the J gene lost 5 bases, with 12 bases spanning the gap. The CDR3 contains 15 residues. CDR1 and CDR2 (germline): SNHLY, FYNNEI. CDR3 region: CASSELGQENEKLFF. The CDR3 DNA reads as TGTGCCAGCAGTGAATTGGGCCAGGAAAATGAAAAACTGTTTTTT.

The chain recombines TRBV7-2 with TRBJ2-5; 7 bases match TRBD1. The CDR3 runs 14 residues. The germline V gene has CDR1 SGHTA and CDR2 FQGNSA. Trimming removed 5 bases from V and 4 bases from J; junction bases left unmatched: 7. The CDR3 nucleotides are TGTGCCAGCAGCCGAGACAGGGTCGGAGAGACCCAGTACTTC. It translates to CASSRDRVGETQYF.

The chain couples TRBV5-1 to TRBJ2-2; D gene unclear. The CDR3 runs to 13 residues. Trimming shortened V by 4 bases and J by 0 bases, and 4 bases separated the two germline ends. Germline loops: CDR1 SGHRS, CDR2 YFSETQ. CDR3 loop: CASSGSNTGELFF. CDR3 DNA: TGCGCCAGCAGCGGATCGAACACCGGGGAGCTGTTTTTT.

V is TRBV27 and J is TRBJ1-6; D may be TRBD1 (5 bases). The CDR3 has 16 amino acids. V was clipped by 7 bases and J by 4 bases, with 17 bases between them. Germline CDR1 reads MNHEY; CDR2 reads SMNVEV (reference sequence). CDR3 nucleotide sequence: TGTGCCAGCACCCGTCCCCGGGACTGGTATAATTCACCCCTCCACTTT. Translation gives CASTRPRDWYNSPLHF.

The V gene is TRBV6-6, the J gene TRBJ1-6; D unresolved. Germline V CDR1 and CDR2: MNHNY, SVGAGI (reference sequence). There are 13 residues in the CDR3. Trimming stripped 6 bases from V and 6 bases from J, with 9 bases between. The CDR3 region is CASSTHSNSPLHF. The CDR3 nucleotides are TGTGCCAGCAGCACCCACAGTAATTCACCCCTCCACTTT.

The chain employs TRBV14 and TRBJ2-1; weak D call: TRBD2 (5 bases). The germline CDR1 and CDR2 sequences are SGHDN and FVKESK. The V gene lost 0 bases and the J gene lost 4 bases, with 7 bases spanning the gap. This CDR3 region has 14 residues. For the CDR3, the DNA is TGTGCCAGCAGCCAAGATCCGGGATACAATGAGCAGTTCTTC. This encodes CASSQDPGYNEQFF.

The J gene is TRBJ1-2, the V gene TRBV28; TRBD1 is a possible D gene (6 bases). In germline, CDR1 is MDHEN, CDR2 SYDVKM. This CDR3 is 16 amino acids long. V lost 5 bases, J lost 2 bases, and 18 bases lay in between. CDR3: CASSRPGTQGNYGYTF. CDR3 sequence (DNA): TGTGCCAGCAGTCGGCCGGGCACACAGGGCAACTATGGCTACACCTTC.

CDR3 loop: CASTQPPHGGTEAFF. The CDR3 DNA is TGTGCCAGCACTCAACCCCCCCACGGGGGCACTGAAGCTTTCTTT. The chain couples TRBV6-1 to TRBJ1-1; D is possibly TRBD1 (5 bases). The CDR3 spans 15 residues. Trimming shortened V by 7 bases and J by 4 bases, and 19 bases separated the two germline ends. Germline V gene data show CDR1 as MNHNS and CDR2 as SASEGT.

The chain uses TRBV11-1 and TRBJ1-1; D is perhaps TRBD1 (5 bases). Germline-derived CDR1 and CDR2 are SGHAT and FQDESV (reference sequence). The V and J ends lost 1 base and 0 bases respectively, with 9 bases between them. The CDR3 runs to 15 residues. CDR3 DNA sequence: TGTGCCAGCAGCTTAGGGGGGATCATGAACACTGAAGCTTTCTTT. The encoded protein is CASSLGGIMNTEAFF.

The chain is built from TRBV14 and TRBJ2-1; 16 positions match TRBD2. This CDR3 has 19 residues. Germline V CDR1 and CDR2: SGHDN, FVKESK. J lost 5 bases, V lost 4 bases, and 11 bases had no gene match. The CDR3 here is CASSRRPGLAGGRNNEQFF. The CDR3 DNA sequence: TGTGCCAGCAGCCGAAGACCGGGACTAGCGGGAGGGCGAAACAATGAGCAGTTCTTC. Full variable domain (outside the CDR3, taken from reference TRBV14 and TRBJ2-1): EAGVTQFPSHSVIEKGQTVTLRCDPISGHDNLYWYRRVMGKEIKFLLHFVKESKQDESGMPNNRFLAERTGGTYSTLKVQPAELEDSGVYFCASSRRPGLAGGRNNEQFFGPGTRLTVL.

This clone has only a few counts. The J gene is TRBJ1-2, the V gene TRBV10-3; D ambiguous. This CDR3 region has 15 residues. Germline loops: CDR1 ENHRY, CDR2 SYGVKD. Trimming stripped 2 bases from V and 4 bases from J, with 14 bases between. CDR3 bases: TGTGCCATCAGTGAGGGACGGAGTAACCTCTATGGCTACACCTTC. Translated, it gives CAISEGRSNLYGYTF.

The V gene is TRBV5-1, the J gene TRBJ2-5, with no clear D. With 2 bases removed from V and 2 bases from J, the gap between germline ends came to 7 bases. This CDR3 spans 13 amino acids. Germline V gives CDR1 SGHRS, CDR2 YFSETQ. The CDR3 DNA follows: TGCGCCAGCAGCTTTGAGGCACAAGAGACCCAGTACTTC. Encoded protein: CASSFEAQETQYF.